Sequencing of this T cell receptor (beta chain) was carried out in a study of blood T cell repertoires in COVID-19. The wider study: Specimens from acute and convalescent COVID-19 originated in the United States, Italy and Spain. From T cells, B-cell-depleted T cells, or PBMCs came the material, which was cDNA or gDNA.

CDR1 LGHDT and CDR2 YNNKEL come from the germline V gene (reference sequence). The length of the CDR3 is 16 residues. V was clipped by 4 bases and J by 4 bases; unmatched bases: 11. Original processing methods: Amplification with reference gene primers provided the estimates of nucleated cell counts. TCRdb's copy holds only in-frame clones and misses some; the assay was immunoSEQ multiplex PCR. That table supplies the V and J calls and clone size; D and trimming were determined from the DNA. The table lists about 220,000 clones, about 85% of them singletons. The origin of this receptor is a man aged 25-40 years with active or convalescent COVID-19. The V call is TRBV3-1 (or the pseudogene TRBV3-2), the J call TRBJ2-7, with 9 bases matching TRBD2. Sequenced input: peripheral blood. For the CDR3, the DNA is TGTGCCAGCAGCCGGGAGGGGGCTAGCGGGATATACGAGCAGTACTTC. Its translation is CASSREGASGIYEQYF.